The clone carrying this T cell receptor (beta chain) was observed many times. This sample is part of a study of human T cells and chemical hapten exposure. CDR3 size: 14 residues. CDR1 and CDR2 from the germline V gene are SGHTA and FQGNSA. With 7 bases clipped from V and 6 bases from J, the junction kept 6 bases outside the gene matches. TCRdb re-derived calls from the RACE reads in MiXCR, one entry per CDR3 protein. The table shows about 380,000 distinct CDR3 sequences, with roughly 5% occurring only once. Time point reported: patch test 1, 2 weeks after DPC sensitization. This sample's treatment: therapeutic diphenylcyclopropenone sensitization with weekly scalp DPC.

This sequence joins TRBV7-2 and TRBJ2-1; 10 bases line up with TRBD2. Material: whole blood, obtained in connection with sensitization to the hapten diphenylcyclopropenone (DPC). This TCR derives from a woman in her fifties or sixties with alopecia areata. Some clones in this sample may be carry-over from other donors' samples. The CDR3 is CASTLGLASNEQFF. The CDR3 DNA reads TGTGCCAGCACTTTGGGACTAGCGAGCAATGAGCAGTTCTTC.